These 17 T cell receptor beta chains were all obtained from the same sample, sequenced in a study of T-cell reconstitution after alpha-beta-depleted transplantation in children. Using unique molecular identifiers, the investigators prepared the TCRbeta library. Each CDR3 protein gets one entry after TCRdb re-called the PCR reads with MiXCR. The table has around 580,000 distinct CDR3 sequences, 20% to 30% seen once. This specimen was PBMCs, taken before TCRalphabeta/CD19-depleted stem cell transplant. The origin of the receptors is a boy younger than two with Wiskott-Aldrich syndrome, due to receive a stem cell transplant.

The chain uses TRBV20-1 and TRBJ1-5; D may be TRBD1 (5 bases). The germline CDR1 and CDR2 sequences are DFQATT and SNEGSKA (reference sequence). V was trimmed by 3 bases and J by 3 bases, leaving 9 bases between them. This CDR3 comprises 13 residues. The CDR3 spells CSARGDFNQPQHF. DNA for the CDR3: TGCAGTGCTAGGGGGGATTTCAATCAGCCCCAGCATTTT.

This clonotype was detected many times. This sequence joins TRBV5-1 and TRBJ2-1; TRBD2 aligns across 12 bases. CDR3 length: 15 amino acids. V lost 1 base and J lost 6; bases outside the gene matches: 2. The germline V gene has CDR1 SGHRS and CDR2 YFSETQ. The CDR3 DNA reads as TGCGCCAGCAGCTTGAGACTAGCGGGAGCCAATGAGCAGTTCTTC. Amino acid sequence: CASSLRLAGANEQFF.

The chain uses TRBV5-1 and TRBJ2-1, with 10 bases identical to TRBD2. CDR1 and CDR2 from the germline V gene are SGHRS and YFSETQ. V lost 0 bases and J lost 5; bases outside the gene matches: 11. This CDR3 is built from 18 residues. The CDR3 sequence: CASSLAGPGLANHNEQFF. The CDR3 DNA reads TGCGCCAGCAGCTTGGCAGGACCGGGACTAGCGAATCACAATGAGCAGTTCTTC.

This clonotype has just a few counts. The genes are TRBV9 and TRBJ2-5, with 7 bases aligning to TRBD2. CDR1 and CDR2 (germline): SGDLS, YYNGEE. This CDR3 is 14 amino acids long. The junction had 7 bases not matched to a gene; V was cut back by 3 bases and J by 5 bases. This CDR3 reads CASSDATAGETQYF. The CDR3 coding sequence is TGTGCCAGCAGCGATGCCACAGCGGGGGAGACCCAGTACTTC.

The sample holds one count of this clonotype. The CDR3 loop reads CASSSYRGRNEKLFF. The CDR3 region has the DNA TGTGCCAGCAGCTCCTACAGGGGGCGGAATGAAAAACTGTTTTTT. The chain has TRBV5-5 and TRBJ1-4; 9 bases fit TRBD1. Germline V CDR1 and CDR2: SGHKS, YYEKEE (reference sequence). This CDR3 has 15 residues. The V gene end was trimmed by 3 bases and the J gene end by 5 bases; junction bases not matched to a gene: 5.

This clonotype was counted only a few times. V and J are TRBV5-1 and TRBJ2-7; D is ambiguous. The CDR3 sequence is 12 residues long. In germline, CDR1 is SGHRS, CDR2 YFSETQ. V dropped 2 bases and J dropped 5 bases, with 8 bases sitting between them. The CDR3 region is CASSLLKDEQYF. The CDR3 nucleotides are TGCGCCAGCAGCTTACTCAAGGACGAGCAGTACTTC. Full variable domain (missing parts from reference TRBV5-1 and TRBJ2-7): KAGVTQTPRYLIKTRGQQVTLSCSPISGHRSVSWYQQTPGQGLQFLFEYFSETQRNKGNFPGRFSGRQFSNSRSEMNVSTLELGDSALYLCASSLLKDEQYFGPGTRLTVT.

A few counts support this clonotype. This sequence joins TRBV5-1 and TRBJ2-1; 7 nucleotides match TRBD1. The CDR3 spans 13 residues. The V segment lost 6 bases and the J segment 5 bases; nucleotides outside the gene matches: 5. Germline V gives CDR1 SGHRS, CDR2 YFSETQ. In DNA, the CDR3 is TGCGCCAGCAACCCCGGGACAGACAATGAGCAGTTCTTC. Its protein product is CASNPGTDNEQFF.

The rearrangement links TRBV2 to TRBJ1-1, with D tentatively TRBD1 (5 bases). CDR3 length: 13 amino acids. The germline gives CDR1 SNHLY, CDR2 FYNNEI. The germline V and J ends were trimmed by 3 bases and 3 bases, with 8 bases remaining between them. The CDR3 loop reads CASSDDSHTEAFF. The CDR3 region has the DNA TGTGCCAGCAGTGACGACAGTCACACTGAAGCTTTCTTT.

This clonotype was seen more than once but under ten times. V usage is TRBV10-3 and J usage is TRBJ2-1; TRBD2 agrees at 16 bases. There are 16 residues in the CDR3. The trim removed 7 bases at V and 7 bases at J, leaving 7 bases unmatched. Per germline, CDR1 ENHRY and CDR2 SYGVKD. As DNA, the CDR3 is TGTGCCATCATGGGGACTAGCGGGAGGGCCGGTAATGAGCAGTTCTTC. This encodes CAIMGTSGRAGNEQFF.

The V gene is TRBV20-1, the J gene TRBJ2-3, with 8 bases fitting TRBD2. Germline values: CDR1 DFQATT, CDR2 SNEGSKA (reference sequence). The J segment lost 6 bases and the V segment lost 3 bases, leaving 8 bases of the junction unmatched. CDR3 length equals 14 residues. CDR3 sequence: CSASGRAFTDTQYF. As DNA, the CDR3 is TGCAGTGCTAGCGGGAGGGCCTTCACGGATACGCAGTATTTT.

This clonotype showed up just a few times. CDR3 sequence reads: CASSLGRFGTQYF. The CDR3 DNA reads TGTGCCAGCAGCTTGGGCAGGTTTGGTACGCAGTATTTT. The genes are TRBV11-3 and TRBJ2-3; D is unclear. V was pared by 3 bases and J by 8 bases, with 12 bases between. The germline V gene has CDR1 SGHNT and CDR2 YENEEA. The CDR3 spans 13 residues.

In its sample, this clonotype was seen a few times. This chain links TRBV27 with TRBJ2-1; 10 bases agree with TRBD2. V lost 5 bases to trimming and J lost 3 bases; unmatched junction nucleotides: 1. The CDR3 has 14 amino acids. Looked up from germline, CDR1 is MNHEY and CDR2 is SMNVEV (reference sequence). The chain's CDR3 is CASSQREGYNEQFF. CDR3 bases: TGTGCCAGCAGTCAGCGGGAGGGCTACAATGAGCAGTTCTTC.

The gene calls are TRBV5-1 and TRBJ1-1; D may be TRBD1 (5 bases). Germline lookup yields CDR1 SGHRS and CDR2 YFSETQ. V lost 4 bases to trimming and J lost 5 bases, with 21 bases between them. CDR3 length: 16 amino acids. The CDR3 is CASSPIVGAVGTEAFF. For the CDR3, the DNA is TGCGCCAGCAGCCCCATTGTCGGGGCGGTTGGTACTGAAGCTTTCTTT.

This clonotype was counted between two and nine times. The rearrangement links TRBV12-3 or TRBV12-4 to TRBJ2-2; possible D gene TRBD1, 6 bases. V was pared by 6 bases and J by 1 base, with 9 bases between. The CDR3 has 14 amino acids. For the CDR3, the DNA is TGTGCCAGCAGGACGGGACAGAACACCGGGGAGCTGTTTTTT. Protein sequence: CASRTGQNTGELFF.

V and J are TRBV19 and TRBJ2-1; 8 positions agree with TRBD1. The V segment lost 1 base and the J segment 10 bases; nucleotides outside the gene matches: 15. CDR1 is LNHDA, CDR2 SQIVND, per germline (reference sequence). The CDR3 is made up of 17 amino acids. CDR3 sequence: CASSIGPGTGGGMEQFF. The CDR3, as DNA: TGTGCCAGTAGTATAGGACCCGGGACAGGAGGCGGGATGGAGCAGTTCTTC.

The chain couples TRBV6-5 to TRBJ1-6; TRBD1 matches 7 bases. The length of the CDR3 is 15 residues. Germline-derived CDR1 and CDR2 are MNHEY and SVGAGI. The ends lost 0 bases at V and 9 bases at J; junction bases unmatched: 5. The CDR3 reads CASSYSRGGRSPLHF. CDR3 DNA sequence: TGTGCCAGCAGTTACTCGAGAGGGGGCCGTTCACCCCTCCACTTT.

The CDR3 sequence is CAISENSGDNEQFF. CDR3 DNA: TGTGCCATCAGCGAAAATTCGGGGGACAATGAGCAGTTCTTC. The genes are TRBV10-3 and TRBJ2-1, with D maybe TRBD2 (6 bases). This CDR3 has 14 amino acids. V dropped 6 bases and J dropped 5 bases, with 14 bases sitting between them. The V gene's germline CDR1 is ENHRY and CDR2 SYGVKD.